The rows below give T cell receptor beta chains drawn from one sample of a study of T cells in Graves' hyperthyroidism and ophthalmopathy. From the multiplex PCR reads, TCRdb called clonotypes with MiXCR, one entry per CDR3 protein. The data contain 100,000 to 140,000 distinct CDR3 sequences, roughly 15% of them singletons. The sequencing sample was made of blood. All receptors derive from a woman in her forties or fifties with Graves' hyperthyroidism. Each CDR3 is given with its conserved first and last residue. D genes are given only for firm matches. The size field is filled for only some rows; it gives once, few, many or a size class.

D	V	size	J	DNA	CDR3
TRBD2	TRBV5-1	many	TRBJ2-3	TGCGCCAGCAGCTTCACCGCTAGGACTAGTGGCACAGATACGCAGTATTTT	CASSFTARTSGTDTQYF
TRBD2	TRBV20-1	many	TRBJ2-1	TGCAGTGCTAGAGATATTCTAGCGGAGACCGGGGGGAATGAGCAGTTCTTC	CSARDILAETGGNEQFF
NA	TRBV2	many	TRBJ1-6	TGTGCCAGCAGCGAGACAGTTAATAATTCACCCCTCCACTTT	CASSETVNNSPLHF
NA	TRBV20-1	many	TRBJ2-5	TGCAGTGCTAGAGGAGCGGGTCTACAAGAGACCCAGTACTTC	CSARGAGLQETQYF
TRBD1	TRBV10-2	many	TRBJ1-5	TGCGCCAGCAGCTCCGGGACAGGGATTAATCAGCCCCAGCATTTT	CASSSGTGINQPQHF
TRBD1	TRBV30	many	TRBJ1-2	TGTGCCTGGAGTGTACACAGGGGTGGGGGCTACACCTTC	CAWSVHRGGGYTF
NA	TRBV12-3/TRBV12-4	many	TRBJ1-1	TGTGCCAGCTACCCCGTAGGGGACCGGTCGCGAGCTTTCTTT	CASYPVGDRSRAFF
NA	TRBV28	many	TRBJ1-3	TGTGCCAGCGGCCCCGGTGACACCATATATTTT	CASGPGDTIYF
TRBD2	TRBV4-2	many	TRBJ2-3	TGTGCCAGCAGCCGAACTAGCGTCAGCACAGATACGCAGTATTTT	CASSRTSVSTDTQYF
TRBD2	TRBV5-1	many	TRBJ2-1	TGCGCCAGCAGCTTGGCCGTGGTAGCGGGAGCGGATGAGCAGTTCTTC	CASSLAVVAGADEQFF
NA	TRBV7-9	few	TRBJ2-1	TGTGCCAGCAGCCTCGTCCTCGGGGGAGTCGATGAGCAGTTCTTC	CASSLVLGGVDEQFF
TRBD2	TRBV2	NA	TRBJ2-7	TGTGCCAGCAGTGACCCGTATATTGGGGCTAGCGGGTACAATGAGCAGTACTTC	CASSDPYIGASGYNEQYF
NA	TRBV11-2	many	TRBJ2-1	TGTGCCAGCAGCTTAGATCTTGGGCCCCTGGAGCAGTTCTTC	CASSLDLGPLEQFF
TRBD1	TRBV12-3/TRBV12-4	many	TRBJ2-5	TGTGCCAGCAGTTTGGGACAGGGACAAGAGACCCAGTACTTC	CASSLGQGQETQYF
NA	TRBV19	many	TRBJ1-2	TGTGCCAGTAGTATTGTATTGGGGGCTAACTATGGCTACACCTTC	CASSIVLGANYGYTF
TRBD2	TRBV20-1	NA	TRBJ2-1	TGCAGTGCTAGCCCAGCGGGAGTTTTCGATGAGCAGCTCTTC	CSASPAGVFDEQLF
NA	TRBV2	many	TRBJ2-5	TGTGCCACGACCGGAGAACAGGGTAGCCAAGAGACCCAGTACTTC	CATTGEQGSQETQYF
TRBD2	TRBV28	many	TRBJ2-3	TGTGCCAGCAGTTTATCAAGCCTAGCGGTGGTGCAGTATTTT	CASSLSSLAVVQYF
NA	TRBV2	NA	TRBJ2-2	TGTGCCAGCAGTGAGCAGGGCAACACCGGGGAGCTGTTTTTT	CASSEQGNTGELFF
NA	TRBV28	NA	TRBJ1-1	TGTGCCAGCAGTTCCGGAGGGGTGGGGAGGAGCACTGAAGCTTTCTTT	CASSSGGVGRSTEAFF
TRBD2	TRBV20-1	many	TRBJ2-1	TGCAGTGCTGCTCGCGGTCTAGCGGGTAATGAGCAGTTCTTC	CSAARGLAGNEQFF
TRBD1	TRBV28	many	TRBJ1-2	TGTGCCAGCAGTCTACCGGGACAGGGTAACTATGGCTACACCTTC	CASSLPGQGNYGYTF
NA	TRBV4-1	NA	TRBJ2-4	TGCGCCAGCAGCCAATTAGGACAGCTCAAAAACATTCAGTACTTC	CASSQLGQLKNIQYF
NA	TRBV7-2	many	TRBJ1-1	TGTGCCAGCAGCTTAGGTCTGCACCTGAATGCTTTCTTT	CASSLGLHLNAFF
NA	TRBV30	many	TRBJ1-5	TGTGCCTGCAGGAGGGATGGCAATCAGCCCCAGCATTTT	CACRRDGNQPQHF
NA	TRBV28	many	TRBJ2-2	TGTGCCAGCAGTTTCAGGGGTATCAGTACCGGGGAGCTGTTTTTT	CASSFRGISTGELFF
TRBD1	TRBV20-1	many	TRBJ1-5	TGCAGTGCTAAAGGACAGGTCCTAGGCAATCAGCCCCAGCATTTT	CSAKGQVLGNQPQHF
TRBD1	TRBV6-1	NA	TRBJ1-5	TGTGCCAGCAGTCATGGGACAGACAATCAGCCCCAGCATTTT	CASSHGTDNQPQHF
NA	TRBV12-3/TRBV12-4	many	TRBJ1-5	TGTGCCAGCAGTTGGAGTAGCAATCAGCCCCAGCATTTT	CASSWSSNQPQHF
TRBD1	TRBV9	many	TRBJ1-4	TGTGCCAGCAGCCATCAACAGGGGGGAAATGAAAAACTGTTTTTT	CASSHQQGGNEKLFF
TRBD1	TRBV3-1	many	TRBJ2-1	TGTGCCAGCAGCCGACAGGGGGCCGGGAATGAGCAGTTCTTC	CASSRQGAGNEQFF
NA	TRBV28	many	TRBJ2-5	TGTGCCAGCAGCCGGGCCCTGACACCGGAGACCCAGTACTTC	CASSRALTPETQYF
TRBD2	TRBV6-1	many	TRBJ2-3	TGTGCCACCTCAATTTCCGGGACTAGCGGGAAGGCGCAGTATTTT	CATSISGTSGKAQYF
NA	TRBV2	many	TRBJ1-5	TGTGCCAGCAGTGAGGGTCCCCAGGCTGACCAGCCCCAGCATTTT	CASSEGPQADQPQHF
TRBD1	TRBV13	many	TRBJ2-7	TGTGCCAGCAGTTCGGGACAGGGCATCGACGAGCAGTACTTC	CASSSGQGIDEQYF
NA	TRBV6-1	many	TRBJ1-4	TGTGCCAGCGAGGGCATATTTGGAGAAAAACTGTTTTTT	CASEGIFGEKLFF
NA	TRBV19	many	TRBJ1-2	TGTGCCAGTAGTACCGGACAGTCCGAAAATGGCTACACCTTC	CASSTGQSENGYTF
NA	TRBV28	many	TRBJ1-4	TGTGCCAGCCTCCTTGCAACTAATGAAAAACTGTTTTTT	CASLLATNEKLFF
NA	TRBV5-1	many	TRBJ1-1	TGCGCCAGCAGCCAGGACACTGGACGCACTGAAGCTTTCTTT	CASSQDTGRTEAFF
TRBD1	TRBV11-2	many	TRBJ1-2	TGTGCCAGCAGTCAACAGGGGGCTGAGGGCTACACCTTC	CASSQQGAEGYTF
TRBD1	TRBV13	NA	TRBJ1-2	TGTGCCAGCAGCTTCGGACAGGGGGTGGATGGCTACACCTTC	CASSFGQGVDGYTF
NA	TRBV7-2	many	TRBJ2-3	TGTGCCAGCAGCGCTAGACAGTACTTGGAGCGGCGCACAGATACGCAGTATTTT	CASSARQYLERRTDTQYF
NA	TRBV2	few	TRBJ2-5	TGTGCCAGCAGGCAGGACGGCACCAAAGAGACCCAGTACTTC	CASRQDGTKETQYF
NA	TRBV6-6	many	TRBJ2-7	TGTGCCAGCAGTTACGTCGATGGGGAGCAGTACTTC	CASSYVDGEQYF
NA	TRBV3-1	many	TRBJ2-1	TGTGCCAGCAGCCAAGTCTTTAGGGGGTACAATGAGCAGTTCTTC	CASSQVFRGYNEQFF
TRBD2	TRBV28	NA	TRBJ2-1	TGTGCCAGCAGTGCTATAGCGGGAGGTAGGAATGAGCAGTTCTTC	CASSAIAGGRNEQFF
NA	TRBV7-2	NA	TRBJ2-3	TGTGCCAGCAGCTTGTCCGGGACCCGTAACGCAGATACGCAGTATTTT	CASSLSGTRNADTQYF
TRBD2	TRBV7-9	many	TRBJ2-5	TGTGCCAGCAGCTTATTGAGCGGGAGGACGCAAGAGACCCAGTACTTC	CASSLLSGRTQETQYF
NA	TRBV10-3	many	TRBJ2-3	TGTGCCATCAGTGAGTTACAGGACCTAGCGGATACGCAGTATTTT	CAISELQDLADTQYF
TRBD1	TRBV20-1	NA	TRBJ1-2	TGCAGTGCTGCGGACACGACAGGGGCCCTGAACTGTGGCTACACCTTC	CSAADTTGALNCGYTF
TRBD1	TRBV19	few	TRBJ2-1	TGTGCCAGCCGGGGACAGGCAAGCTCCTACAATGAGCAGTTCTTC	CASRGQASSYNEQFF
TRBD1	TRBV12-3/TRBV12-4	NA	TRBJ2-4	TGTGCCAGCAGTGCCCGGGACAGGGCGGAAAACATTCAGTACTTC	CASSARDRAENIQYF
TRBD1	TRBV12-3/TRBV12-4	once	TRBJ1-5	TGTGCCAGCAGTTTAGGCAGGGGGGCTCTTAGCAATCAGCCCCAGCATTTT	CASSLGRGALSNQPQHF
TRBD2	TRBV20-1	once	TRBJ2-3	TGCAGTGCCCCCGGGACCGGGACTAGCGGGAGGGTCCTCTCGGCAGATACGCAGTATTTT	CSAPGTGTSGRVLSADTQYF
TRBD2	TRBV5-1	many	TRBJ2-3	TGCGCCAGCAGCGAAGGACTAGCGGGAGTTTCAGATACGCAGTATTTT	CASSEGLAGVSDTQYF
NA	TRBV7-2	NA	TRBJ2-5	TGTGCCAGCTCCGATGGGGCCCAGGAGACCCAGTACTTC	CASSDGAQETQYF
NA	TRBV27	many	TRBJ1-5	TGTGCCAGCAGACCCCTGGCCTTGGCAGGCATTCAGCCCCAGCATTTT	CASRPLALAGIQPQHF
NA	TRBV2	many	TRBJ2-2	TGTGCCAGCAGTGAAAGTGGGAGGAACACCGGGGAGCTGTTTTTT	CASSESGRNTGELFF
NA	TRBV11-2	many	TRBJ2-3	TGTGCCAGCAGCTTTTTGCAGTTCGGCACAGATACGCAGTATTTT	CASSFLQFGTDTQYF
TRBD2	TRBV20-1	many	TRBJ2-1	TGCAGTGCTAGAAGGGGACTAGCTCGGGAGCAGTTCTTC	CSARRGLAREQFF